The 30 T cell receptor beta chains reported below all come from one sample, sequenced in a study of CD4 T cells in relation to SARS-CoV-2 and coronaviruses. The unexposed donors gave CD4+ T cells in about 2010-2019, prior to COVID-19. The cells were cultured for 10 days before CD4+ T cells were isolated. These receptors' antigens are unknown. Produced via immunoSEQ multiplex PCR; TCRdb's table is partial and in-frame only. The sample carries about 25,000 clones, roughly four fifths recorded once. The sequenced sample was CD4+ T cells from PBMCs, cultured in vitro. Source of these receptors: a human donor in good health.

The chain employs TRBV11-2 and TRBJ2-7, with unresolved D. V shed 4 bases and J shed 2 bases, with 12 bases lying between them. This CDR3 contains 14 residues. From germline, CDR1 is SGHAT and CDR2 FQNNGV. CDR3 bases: TGTGCCAGCAGCTCTCCGGGCGCCCCCTACGAGCAGTACTTC. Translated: CASSSPGAPYEQYF.

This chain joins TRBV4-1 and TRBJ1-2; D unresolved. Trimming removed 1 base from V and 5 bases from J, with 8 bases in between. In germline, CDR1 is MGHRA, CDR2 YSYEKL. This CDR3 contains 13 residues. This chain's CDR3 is CASSQAGVYGYTF. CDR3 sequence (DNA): TGCGCCAGCAGCCAAGCGGGAGTTTATGGCTACACCTTC.

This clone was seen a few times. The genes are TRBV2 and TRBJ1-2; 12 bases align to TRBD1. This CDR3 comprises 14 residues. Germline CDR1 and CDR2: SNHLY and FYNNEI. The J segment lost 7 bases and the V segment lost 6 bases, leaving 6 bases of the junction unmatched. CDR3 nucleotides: TGTGCCAGCAGCGAGGGACAGGGGGCGCGTGGCTACACCTTC. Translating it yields CASSEGQGARGYTF.

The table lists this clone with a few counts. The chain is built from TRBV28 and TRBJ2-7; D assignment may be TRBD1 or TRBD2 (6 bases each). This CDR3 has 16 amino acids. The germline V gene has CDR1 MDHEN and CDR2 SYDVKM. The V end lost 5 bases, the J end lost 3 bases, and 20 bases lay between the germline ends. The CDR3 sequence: CASSPTGGRGHYEQYF. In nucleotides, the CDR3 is TGTGCCAGCAGTCCGACAGGAGGGAGAGGACACTACGAGCAGTACTTC.

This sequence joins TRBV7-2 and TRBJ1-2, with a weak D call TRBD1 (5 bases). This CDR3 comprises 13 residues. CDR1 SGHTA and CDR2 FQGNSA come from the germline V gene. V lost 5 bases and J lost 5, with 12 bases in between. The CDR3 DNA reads TGTGCCAGCAGCGCGGATAGACAGTATGGCTACACCTTC. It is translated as CASSADRQYGYTF.

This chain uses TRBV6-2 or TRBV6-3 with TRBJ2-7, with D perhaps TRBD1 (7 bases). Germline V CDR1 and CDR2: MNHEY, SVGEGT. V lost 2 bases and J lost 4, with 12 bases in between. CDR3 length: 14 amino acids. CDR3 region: CASSYGGGRYEQYF. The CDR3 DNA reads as TGTGCCAGCAGTTACGGAGGGGGCCGGTACGAGCAGTACTTC.

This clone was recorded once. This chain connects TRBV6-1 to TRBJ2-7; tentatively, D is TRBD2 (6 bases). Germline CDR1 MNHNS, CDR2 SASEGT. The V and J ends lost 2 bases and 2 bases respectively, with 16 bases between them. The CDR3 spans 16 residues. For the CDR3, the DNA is TGTGCCAGCAGTGAATGGGCAGACGGAGGGGCCTACGAGCAGTACTTC. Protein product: CASSEWADGGAYEQYF.

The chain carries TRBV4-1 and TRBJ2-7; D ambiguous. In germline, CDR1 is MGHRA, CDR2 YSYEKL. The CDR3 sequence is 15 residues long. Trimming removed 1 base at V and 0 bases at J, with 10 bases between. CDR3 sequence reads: CASSQGLLSSYEQYF. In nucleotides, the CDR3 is TGCGCCAGCAGCCAAGGACTTTTGAGCTCCTACGAGCAGTACTTC.

In DNA, the CDR3 is TGCGCCAGCGGAACCCGAGGAGAAGAGACCCAGTACTTC. Translation gives CASGTRGEETQYF. The chain employs TRBV5-1 and TRBJ2-5, with D unresolved. Between the trimmed V and J ends, which lost 7 bases and 3 bases, there was a span of 13 bases. The CDR3 sequence is 13 residues long. Germline CDR1 is SGHRS and CDR2 is YFSETQ.

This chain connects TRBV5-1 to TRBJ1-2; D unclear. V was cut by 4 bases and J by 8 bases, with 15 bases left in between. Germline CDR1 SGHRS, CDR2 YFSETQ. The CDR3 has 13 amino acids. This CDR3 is CASSPVPGDGYTF. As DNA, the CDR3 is TGCGCCAGCAGCCCCGTTCCGGGCGACGGCTACACCTTC.

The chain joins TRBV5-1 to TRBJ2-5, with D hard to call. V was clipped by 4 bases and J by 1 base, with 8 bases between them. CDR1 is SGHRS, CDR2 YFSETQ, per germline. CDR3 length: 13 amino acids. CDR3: CASSLDIQETQYF. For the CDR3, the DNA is TGCGCCAGCAGCCTCGACATCCAAGAGACCCAGTACTTC.

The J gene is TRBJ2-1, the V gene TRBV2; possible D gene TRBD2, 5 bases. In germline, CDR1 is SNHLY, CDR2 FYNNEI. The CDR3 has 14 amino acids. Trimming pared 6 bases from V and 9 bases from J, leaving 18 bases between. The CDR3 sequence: CASSGELGSLEQFF. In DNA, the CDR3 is TGTGCCAGCAGCGGGGAATTGGGTTCTCTTGAGCAGTTCTTC.

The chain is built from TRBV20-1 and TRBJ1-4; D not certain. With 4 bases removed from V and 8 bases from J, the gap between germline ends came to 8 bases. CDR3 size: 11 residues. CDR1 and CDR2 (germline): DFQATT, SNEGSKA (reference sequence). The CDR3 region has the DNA TGCAGTGCTAATCGACCGGAAAAACTGTTTTTT. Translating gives CSANRPEKLFF.

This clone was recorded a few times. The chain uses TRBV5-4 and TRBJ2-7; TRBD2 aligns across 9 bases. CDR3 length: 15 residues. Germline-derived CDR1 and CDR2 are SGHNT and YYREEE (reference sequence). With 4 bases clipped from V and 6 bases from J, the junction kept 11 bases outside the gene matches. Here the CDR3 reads CASSGDSGGSGEQYF. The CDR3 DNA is TGTGCCAGCAGCGGGGATAGCGGGGGATCGGGCGAGCAGTACTTC.

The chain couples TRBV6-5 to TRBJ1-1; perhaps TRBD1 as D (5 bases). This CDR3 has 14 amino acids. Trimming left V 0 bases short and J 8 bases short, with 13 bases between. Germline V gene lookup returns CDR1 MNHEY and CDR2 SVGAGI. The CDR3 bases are TGTGCCAGCAGTTACTCGCCCGGGACGGTAGAAGCTTTCTTT. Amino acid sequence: CASSYSPGTVEAFF.

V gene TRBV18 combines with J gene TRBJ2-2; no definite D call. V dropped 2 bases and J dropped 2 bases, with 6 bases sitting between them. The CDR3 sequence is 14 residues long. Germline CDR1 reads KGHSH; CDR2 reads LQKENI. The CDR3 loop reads CASSPTRNTGELFF. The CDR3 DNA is TGTGCCAGCTCACCAACCAGAAACACCGGGGAGCTGTTTTTT.

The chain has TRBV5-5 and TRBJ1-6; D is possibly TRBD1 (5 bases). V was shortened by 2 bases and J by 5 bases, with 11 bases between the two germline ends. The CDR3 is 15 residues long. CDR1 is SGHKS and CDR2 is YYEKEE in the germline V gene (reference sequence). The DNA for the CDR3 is TGTGCCAGCAGCTTATCGGGGCCTAATAATTCACCCCTCCACTTT. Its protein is CASSLSGPNNSPLHF.

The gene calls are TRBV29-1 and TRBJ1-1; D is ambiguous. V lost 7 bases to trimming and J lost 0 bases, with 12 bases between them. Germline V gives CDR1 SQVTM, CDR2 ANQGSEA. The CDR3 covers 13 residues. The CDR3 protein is CSAPGQVNTEAFF. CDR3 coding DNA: TGCAGCGCCCCCGGGCAGGTGAACACTGAAGCTTTCTTT.

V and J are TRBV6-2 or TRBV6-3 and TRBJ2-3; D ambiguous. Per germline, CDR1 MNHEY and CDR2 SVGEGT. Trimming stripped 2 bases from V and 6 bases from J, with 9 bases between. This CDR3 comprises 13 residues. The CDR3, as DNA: TGTGCCAGCAGTTACATGCAAAAGGATACGCAGTATTTT. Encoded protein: CASSYMQKDTQYF.

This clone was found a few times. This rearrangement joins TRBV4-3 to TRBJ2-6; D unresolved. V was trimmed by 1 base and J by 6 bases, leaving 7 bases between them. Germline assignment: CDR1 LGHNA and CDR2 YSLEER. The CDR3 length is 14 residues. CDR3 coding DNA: TGCGCCAGCAGCCAAGTCCTGGAGGCCAACGTCCTGACTTTC. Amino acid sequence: CASSQVLEANVLTF.

The CDR3: CASSGRLAGGTGELFF. The CDR3 DNA reads as TGTGCCAGCAGCGGCCGTTTAGCGGGAGGAACCGGGGAGCTGTTTTTT. V and J are TRBV7-9 and TRBJ2-2; 10 bases are shared with TRBD2. The CDR3 runs 16 residues. Germline CDR1 and CDR2: SEHNR and FQNEAQ (reference sequence). The V gene end was trimmed by 5 bases and the J gene end by 5 bases; junction bases not matched to a gene: 8.

CDR3 bases: TGTGCCAGCAGTCCCCCCGGGGGGACCTACGAGCAGTACTTC. This translates into CASSPPGGTYEQYF. J is TRBJ2-7 and V is TRBV6-6; 7 bases agree with TRBD2. V was clipped by 5 bases and J by 2 bases; unmatched bases: 6. CDR3 size: 14 residues. Germline-derived CDR1 and CDR2 are MNHNY and SVGAGI (reference sequence).

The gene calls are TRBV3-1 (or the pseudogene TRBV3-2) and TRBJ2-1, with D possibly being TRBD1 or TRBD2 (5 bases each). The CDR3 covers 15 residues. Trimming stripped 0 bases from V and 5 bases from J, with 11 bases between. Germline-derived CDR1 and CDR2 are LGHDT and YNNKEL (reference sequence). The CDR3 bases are TGTGCCAGCAGCCAAGACCGGGACGGTAACAATGAGCAGTTCTTC. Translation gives CASSQDRDGNNEQFF.

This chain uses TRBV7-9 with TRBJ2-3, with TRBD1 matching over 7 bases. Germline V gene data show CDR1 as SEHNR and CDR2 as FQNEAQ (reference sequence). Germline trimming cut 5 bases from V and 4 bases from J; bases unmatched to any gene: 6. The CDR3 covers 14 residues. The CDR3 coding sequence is TGTGCCAGCAGCCGTGGGGACAGCGCAGATACGCAGTATTTT. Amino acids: CASSRGDSADTQYF.

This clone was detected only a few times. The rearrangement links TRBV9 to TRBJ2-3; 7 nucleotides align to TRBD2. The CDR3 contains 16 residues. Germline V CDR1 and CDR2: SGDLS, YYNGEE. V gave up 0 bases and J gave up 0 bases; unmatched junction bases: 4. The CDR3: CASSVGLLASTDTQYF. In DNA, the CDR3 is TGTGCCAGCAGCGTAGGTTTACTAGCGAGCACAGATACGCAGTATTTT. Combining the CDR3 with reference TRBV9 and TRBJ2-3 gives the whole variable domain DSGVTQTPKHLITATGQRVTLRCSPRSGDLSVYWYQQSLDQGLQFLIQYYNGEERAKGNILERFSAQQFPDLHSELNLSSLELGDSALYFCASSVGLLASTDTQYFGPGTRLTVL.

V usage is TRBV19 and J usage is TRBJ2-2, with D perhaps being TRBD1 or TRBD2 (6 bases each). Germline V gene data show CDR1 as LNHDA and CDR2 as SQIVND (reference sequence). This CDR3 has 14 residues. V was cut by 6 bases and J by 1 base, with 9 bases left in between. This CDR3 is CASRGGRNTGELFF. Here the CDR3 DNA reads TGTGCCAGTAGAGGGGGGCGGAACACCGGGGAGCTGTTTTTT.

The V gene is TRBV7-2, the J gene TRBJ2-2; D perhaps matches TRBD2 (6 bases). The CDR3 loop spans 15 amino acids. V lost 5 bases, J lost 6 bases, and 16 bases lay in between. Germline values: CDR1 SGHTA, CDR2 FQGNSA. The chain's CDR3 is CASSPEDYVPGELFF. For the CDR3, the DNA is TGTGCCAGCAGCCCTGAGGACTATGTCCCCGGGGAGCTGTTTTTT. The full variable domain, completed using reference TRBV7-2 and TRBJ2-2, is GAGVSQSPSNKVTEKGKDVELRCDPISGHTALYWYRQSLGQGLEFLIYFQGNSAPDKSGLPSDRFSAERTGGSVSTLTIQRTQQEDSAVYLCASSPEDYVPGELFFGEGSRLTVL.

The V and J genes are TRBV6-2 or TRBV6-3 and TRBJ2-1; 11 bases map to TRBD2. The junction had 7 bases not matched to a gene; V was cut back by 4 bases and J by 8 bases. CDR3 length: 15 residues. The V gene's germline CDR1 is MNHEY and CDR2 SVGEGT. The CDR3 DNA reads TGTGCCAGCAGTTTGTCTAGCGGGAGGATATATGAGCAGTTCTTC. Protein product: CASSLSSGRIYEQFF.

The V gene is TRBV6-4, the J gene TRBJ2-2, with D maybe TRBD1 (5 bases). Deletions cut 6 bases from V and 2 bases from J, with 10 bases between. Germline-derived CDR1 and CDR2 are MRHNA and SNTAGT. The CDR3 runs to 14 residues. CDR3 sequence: CASRTDRNTGELFF. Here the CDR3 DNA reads TGTGCCAGCAGGACTGACAGAAACACCGGGGAGCTGTTTTTT.

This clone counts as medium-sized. DNA of the CDR3: TGTGCCACGACCGGGACAGGGGTCAATGAGCAGTTCTTC. Translation gives CATTGTGVNEQFF. This sequence joins TRBV19 and TRBJ2-1, with 10 bases fitting TRBD1. CDR1 LNHDA and CDR2 SQIVND come from the germline V gene (reference sequence). This CDR3 has 13 amino acids. The ends lost 10 bases at V and 6 bases at J; junction bases unmatched: 6.